This T cell receptor (beta chain) was found in a study of immune evolution from preneoplasia to lung adenocarcinoma. Sequencing was performed with immunoSEQ multiplex PCR; in TCRdb, only in-frame clones are kept and a portion is missing. Among approximately 17,000 clones listed, roughly 90% were seen once. Turning to this clone: Its matching antigen is unknown.

The CDR3 length is 13 residues. Germline V gene data show CDR1 as SQVTM and CDR2 as ANQGSEA. V was shortened by 4 bases and J by 0 bases, with 7 bases between the two germline ends. Study conclusions and caveats: Normal lung had highest clonality; later lesions appeared denser, more diverse. From normal lung to invasive adenocarcinoma, top clone frequencies appeared to decrease.

Nucleic acids came from premalignant or tumor cells enriched by macro-dissection. The source of this sequence is a person aged 70 to 85 with invasive lung adenocarcinoma. Sequencing input: FFPE invasive lung adenocarcinoma tissue. The chain is built from TRBV29-1 and TRBJ1-3; D is unresolved. The CDR3 DNA follows: TGCAGCGTTGGGATTGACTCTGGAAACACCATATATTTT. This encodes CSVGIDSGNTIYF.